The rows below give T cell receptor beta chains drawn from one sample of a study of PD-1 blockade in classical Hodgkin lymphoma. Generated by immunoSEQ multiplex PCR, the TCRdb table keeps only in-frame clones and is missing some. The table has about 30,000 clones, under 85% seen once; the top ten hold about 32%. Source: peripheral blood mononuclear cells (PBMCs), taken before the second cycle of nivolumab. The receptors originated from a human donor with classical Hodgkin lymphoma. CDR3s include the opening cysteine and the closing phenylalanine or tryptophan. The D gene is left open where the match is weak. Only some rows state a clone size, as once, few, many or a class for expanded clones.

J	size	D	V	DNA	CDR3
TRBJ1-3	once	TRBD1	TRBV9	TGTGCCAGCAGCCAGGGACAGGGAAGTTTAGGAAACACCATATATTTT	CASSQGQGSLGNTIYF
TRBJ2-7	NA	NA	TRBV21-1	TGTGCCAGCAGGTATGGACAGGCGACTTACGAGCAGTACTTC	CASRYGQATYEQYF
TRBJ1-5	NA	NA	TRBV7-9	TGTGCCAGCAGCTTATTGGGAGGGGCAAATCAGCCCCAGCATTTT	CASSLLGGANQPQHF
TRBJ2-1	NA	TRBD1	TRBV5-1	TGCGCCAGCAGCTTGGATCTTTCCGGGACAGCATACAATGAGCAGTTCTTC	CASSLDLSGTAYNEQFF
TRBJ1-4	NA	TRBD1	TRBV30	TGTGCCTGGAGTGTACTGGGAGGGGGCGGAGAAAAACTGTTTTTT	CAWSVLGGGGEKLFF
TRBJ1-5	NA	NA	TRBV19	TGTGCCAGTAGTATAAGGTCAGGCCTAGCAGCCCAGCATTTT	CASSIRSGLAAQHF
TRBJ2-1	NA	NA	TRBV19	TGTGCCAGTAGTGCCTTATACAATGAGCAGTTCTTC	CASSALYNEQFF
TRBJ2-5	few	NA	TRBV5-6	TGTGCCAGCACCTCGTATCGGGGCTATGAGACCCAGTACTTC	CASTSYRGYETQYF
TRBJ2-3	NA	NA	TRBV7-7	TGTGCCAGCAGCCCCTCCCGCACAGATACGCAGTATTTT	CASSPSRTDTQYF
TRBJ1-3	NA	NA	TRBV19	TGTGCCAGTACAACGACAGTGCAGGACTCTGGAAACACCATATATTTT	CASTTTVQDSGNTIYF
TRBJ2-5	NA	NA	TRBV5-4	TGTGCCAGCAGCTTGGGAGAAGGGGAGACCCAGTACTTC	CASSLGEGETQYF
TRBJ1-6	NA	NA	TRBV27	TGTGCCAGCACAAGGGGGGGTCTCAATTCACCCCTCCACTTT	CASTRGGLNSPLHF
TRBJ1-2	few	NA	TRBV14	TGTGCCAGCAGTACACAGCTACTCTATGGCTACACCTTC	CASSTQLLYGYTF
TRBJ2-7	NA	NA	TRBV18	TGTGCCAGCTCACAGGGGTCCGCCGCCTACGAGCAGTACTTC	CASSQGSAAYEQYF
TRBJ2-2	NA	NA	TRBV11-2	TGTGCCAGCACACGGAGCGTCTACAACACCGGGGAGCTGTTTTTT	CASTRSVYNTGELFF
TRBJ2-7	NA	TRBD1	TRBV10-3	TGTGCCATCAGTGAGTCAGGACAGGGGTTATCCTACGAGCAGTACTTC	CAISESGQGLSYEQYF
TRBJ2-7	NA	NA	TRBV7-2	TGTGCCAGCAGGGTGGGGGTAGAGCGCGAGCAGTACTTC	CASRVGVEREQYF
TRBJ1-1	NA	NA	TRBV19	TGTGCCAGTGGGGGGCACGACGATGGGGACACTGAAGCTTTCTTT	CASGGHDDGDTEAFF
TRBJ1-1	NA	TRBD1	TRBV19	TGTGCCAGCAAGGACAGGGGACCCACTGAAGCTTTCTTT	CASKDRGPTEAFF
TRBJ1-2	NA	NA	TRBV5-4	TGTGCCAGCAGTGGGGAGCAGGGGCAGCTAGGGACCTTC	CASSGEQGQLGTF
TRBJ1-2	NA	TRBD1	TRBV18	TGTGCCAGCTCACCACCCCCCCAGGGGGACTATGGCTACACCTTC	CASSPPPQGDYGYTF
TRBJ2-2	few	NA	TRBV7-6	TGTGCCAGCATTTTAAAGTTGGAGGACAGATGGGACACCGGGGAGCTGTTTTTT	CASILKLEDRWDTGELFF
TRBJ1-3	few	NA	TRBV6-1	TGTGCCAGCGGCCGGGGGCTATCTGGAAACACCATATATTTT	CASGRGLSGNTIYF
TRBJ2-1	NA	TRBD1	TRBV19	TGTGCCAGTAGTATAGTTGCAGGGGGACAGGGCTATGGTGAGCAGTTCTTC	CASSIVAGGQGYGEQFF
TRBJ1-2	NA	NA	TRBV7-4	TGTGCCAGCAGCAGAGCAGCTCGAAAGACCTATGGCTACACCTTC	CASSRAARKTYGYTF
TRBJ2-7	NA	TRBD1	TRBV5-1	TGCGCCAGCAGCCCGGGACAGTCTTTCTACGAGCAGTACTTC	CASSPGQSFYEQYF
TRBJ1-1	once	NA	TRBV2	TGTGCCAGCAGTGAAAGTGGGGGGGGTTGGGACACTGAAGCTTTCTTT	CASSESGGGWDTEAFF
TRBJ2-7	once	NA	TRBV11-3	TGTGCCAGCAGCTTAGCGGCAGGGGTACCCTACGAGCAGTACTTC	CASSLAAGVPYEQYF
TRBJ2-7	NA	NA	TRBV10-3	TGTGCCATCAGTGAAAGGGGAACCTACGAGCAGTACTTC	CAISERGTYEQYF
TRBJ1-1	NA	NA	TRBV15	TGTGCCACCAGCAGAGACCCACAGCTGAACACTGAAGCTTTCTTT	CATSRDPQLNTEAFF
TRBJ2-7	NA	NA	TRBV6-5	TGTGCCAGCAGTTACCAGGGGGGCGCCTACGAGCAGTACTTC	CASSYQGGAYEQYF
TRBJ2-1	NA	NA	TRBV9	TGTGCCAGCAGCGTAGGTGTGACGGGGGAGCAGTTCTTC	CASSVGVTGEQFF
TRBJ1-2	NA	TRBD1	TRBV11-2	TGTGCCAGCAGCGTCAGGACAGGGCACGGCTACACCTTC	CASSVRTGHGYTF
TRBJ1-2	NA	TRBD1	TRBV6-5	TGTGCCAGCAGTTACTCGAACAGGGGGCTCTATGGCTACACCTTC	CASSYSNRGLYGYTF
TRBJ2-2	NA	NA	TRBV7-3	TGTGCCAGCAGCTTAGGTTCAGGGAGGACCGGGGAGCTGTTTTTT	CASSLGSGRTGELFF
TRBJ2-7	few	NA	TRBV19	TGTGCCAGTAGTAAACCCCCCGGGGGAGAATCCTCCCACGAGCAGTACTTC	CASSKPPGGESSHEQYF
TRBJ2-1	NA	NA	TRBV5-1	TGCGCCAGCAGCCCGGAGGAGTACCATGAGCAGTTCTTC	CASSPEEYHEQFF
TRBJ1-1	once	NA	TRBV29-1	TGCAGCGTTGGGCAGCTGAACACTGAAGCTTTCTTT	CSVGQLNTEAFF
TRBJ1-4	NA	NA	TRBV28	TGTGCCAGCAGTTTAGGGGGGGTAAGGGAAAAACTGTTTTTT	CASSLGGVREKLFF
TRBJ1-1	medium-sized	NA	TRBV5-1	TGCGCCAGCAGGCCCTCATTAACTGTTGAAGCTTTCTTT	CASRPSLTVEAFF
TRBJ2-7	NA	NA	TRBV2	TGTGCCAGCACGTCCGATGGTAGCGACTACGAGCAGTACTTC	CASTSDGSDYEQYF
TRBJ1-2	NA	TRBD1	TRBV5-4	TGTGCCAGCACCACACAGGGGGCAATTGGCTACACCTTC	CASTTQGAIGYTF
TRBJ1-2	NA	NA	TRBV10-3	TGTGCCATCAGTGAGCCCGGTCTTGACGGGGGCTACACCTTC	CAISEPGLDGGYTF
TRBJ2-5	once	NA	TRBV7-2	TGTGCCAGCAGCTCGACTTTCCTAGAGACCCAGTACTTC	CASSSTFLETQYF
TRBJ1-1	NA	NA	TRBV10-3	TGTGCCATCCGGGACACCAACACTGAAGCTTTCTTT	CAIRDTNTEAFF
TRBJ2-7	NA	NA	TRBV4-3	TGCGCCAGCAGCCAAGTGCGAGGGCCGGGCTACGAGCAGTACTTC	CASSQVRGPGYEQYF
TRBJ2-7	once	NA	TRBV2	TGTGCCAGCAGCGATTCCCAGCCTTACGAGCAGTACTTC	CASSDSQPYEQYF
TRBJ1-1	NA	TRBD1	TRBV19	TGTGCCAGTAGTATTACCGGGACAGGGACTAGATGGGCTGAAGCTTTCTTT	CASSITGTGTRWAEAFF
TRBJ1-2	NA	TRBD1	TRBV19	TGTGCCAGTAGTTCTGGACAGGGGGTAGGAGGCTACACCTTC	CASSSGQGVGGYTF
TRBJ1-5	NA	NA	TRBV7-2	TGTGCCAGCAGCTCCCCGGGACTTGGCAATCAGCCCCAGCATTTT	CASSSPGLGNQPQHF
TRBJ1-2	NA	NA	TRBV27	TGTGCCAGCACCCCGGTGGCGGCGGGGGACTATGGCTACACCTTC	CASTPVAAGDYGYTF
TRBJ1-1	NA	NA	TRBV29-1	TGCAGCGTTGAGGAGGTTTGGGCTTTCTTT	CSVEEVWAFF
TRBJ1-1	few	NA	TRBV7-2	TGTGCCAGCAGCTGGAAGGGAGGTGGAACTGAAGCTTTCTTT	CASSWKGGGTEAFF
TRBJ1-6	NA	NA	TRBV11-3	TGTGCCAGCACCCTTTGGGGGGCTAATTCACCCCTCCACTTT	CASTLWGANSPLHF
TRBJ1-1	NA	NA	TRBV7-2	TGTGCCAGCAGCTTAGAAGAGTTGGGTTACACTGAAGCTTTCTTT	CASSLEELGYTEAFF
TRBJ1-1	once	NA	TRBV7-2	TGTGCCAGCAGCTTGGGGAAGGGGAGAGACACTGAAGCTTTCTTT	CASSLGKGRDTEAFF
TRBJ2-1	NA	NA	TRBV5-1	TGCGCCAGCAGCTTGGCCGGGGGAGGCGACAATGAGCAGTTCTTC	CASSLAGGGDNEQFF
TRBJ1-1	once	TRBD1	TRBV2	TGTGCCAGCAGTGAAGACAGGGGGTTGACTGAAGCTTTCTTT	CASSEDRGLTEAFF
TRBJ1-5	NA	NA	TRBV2	TGTGCCAGCAGCGTTATCACACAGGGTCAGCCCCAGCATTTT	CASSVITQGQPQHF